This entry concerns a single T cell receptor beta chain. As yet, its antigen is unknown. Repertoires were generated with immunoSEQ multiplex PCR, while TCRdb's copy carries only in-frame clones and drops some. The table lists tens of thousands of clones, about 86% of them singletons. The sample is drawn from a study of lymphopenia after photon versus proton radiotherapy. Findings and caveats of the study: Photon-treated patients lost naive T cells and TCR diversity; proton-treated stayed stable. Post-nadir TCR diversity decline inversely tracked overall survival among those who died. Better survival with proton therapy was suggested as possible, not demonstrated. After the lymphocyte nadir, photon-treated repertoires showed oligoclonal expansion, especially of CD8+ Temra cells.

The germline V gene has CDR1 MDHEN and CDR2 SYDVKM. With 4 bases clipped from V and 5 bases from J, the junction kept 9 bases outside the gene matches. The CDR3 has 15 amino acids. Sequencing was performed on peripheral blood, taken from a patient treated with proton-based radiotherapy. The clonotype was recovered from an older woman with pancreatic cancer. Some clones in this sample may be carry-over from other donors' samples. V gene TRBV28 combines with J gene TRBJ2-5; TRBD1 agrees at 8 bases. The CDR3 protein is CASSSSGGVWETQYF. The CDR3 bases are TGTGCCAGCAGTTCCTCAGGGGGCGTGTGGGAGACCCAGTACTTC.